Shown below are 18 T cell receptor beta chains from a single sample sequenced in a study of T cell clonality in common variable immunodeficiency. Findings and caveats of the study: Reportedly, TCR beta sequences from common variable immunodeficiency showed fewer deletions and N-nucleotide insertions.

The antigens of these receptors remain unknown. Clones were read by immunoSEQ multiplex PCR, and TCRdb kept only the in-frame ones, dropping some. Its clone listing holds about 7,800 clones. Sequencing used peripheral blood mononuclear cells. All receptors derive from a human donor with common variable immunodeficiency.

The CDR3 loop reads CASSQGQGAYNEQFF. The covered CDR3 bases are TGTGCCAGCAGCCAGGGACAGGGGGCCTACAATGAG. V is TRBV7-2 and J is TRBJ2-1; 11 bases map to TRBD1. With the read ending 3 residues before the CDR3 end, the germline J gene is used to fill in that end. The germline V gene encodes CDR1 SGHTA and CDR2 FQGNSA. V lost 5 bases, J lost 2 bases, and 2 bases stayed unmatched. This CDR3 region has 15 residues. The entire variable domain, with the rest obtained from reference TRBV7-2 and TRBJ2-1, is as follows: GAGVSQSPSNKVTEKGKDVELRCDPISGHTALYWYRQSLGQGLEFLIYFQGNSAPDKSGLPSDRFSAERTGGSVSTLTIQRTQQEDSAVYLCASSQGQGAYNEQFFGPGTRLTVL.

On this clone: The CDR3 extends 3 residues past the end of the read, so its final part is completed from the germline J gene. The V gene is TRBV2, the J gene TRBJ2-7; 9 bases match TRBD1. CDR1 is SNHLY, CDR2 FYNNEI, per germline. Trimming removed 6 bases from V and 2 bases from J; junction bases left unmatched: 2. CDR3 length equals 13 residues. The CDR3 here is CASSRDRAYEQYF. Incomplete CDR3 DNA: TGTGCCAGCAGCCGGGACAGGGCCTACGAG.

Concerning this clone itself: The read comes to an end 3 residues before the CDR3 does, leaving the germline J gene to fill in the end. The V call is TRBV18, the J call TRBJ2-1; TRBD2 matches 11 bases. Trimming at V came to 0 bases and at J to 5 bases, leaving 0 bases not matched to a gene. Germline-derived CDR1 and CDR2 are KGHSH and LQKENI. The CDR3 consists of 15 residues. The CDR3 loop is CASSPPTSGDNEQFF. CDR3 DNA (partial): TGTGCCAGCTCACCACCGACTAGCGGGGACAATGAG.

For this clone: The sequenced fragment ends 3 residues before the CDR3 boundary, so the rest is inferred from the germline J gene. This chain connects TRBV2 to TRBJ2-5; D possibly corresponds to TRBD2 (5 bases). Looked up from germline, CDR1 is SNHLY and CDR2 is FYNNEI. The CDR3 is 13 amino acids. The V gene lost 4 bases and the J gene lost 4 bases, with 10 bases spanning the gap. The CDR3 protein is CASSVPGGETQYF. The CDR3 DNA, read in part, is TGTGCCAGCAGTGTCCCAGGAGGAGAGACC.

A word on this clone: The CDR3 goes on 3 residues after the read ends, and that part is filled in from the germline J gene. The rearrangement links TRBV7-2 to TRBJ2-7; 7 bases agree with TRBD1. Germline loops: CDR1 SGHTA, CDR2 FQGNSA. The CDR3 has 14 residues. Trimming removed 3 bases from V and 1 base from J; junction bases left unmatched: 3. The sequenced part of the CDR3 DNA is TGTGCCAGCAGCTTTGGGACAGCTTCCTACGAG. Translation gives CASSFGTASYE. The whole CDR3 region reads CASSFGTASYEQYF.

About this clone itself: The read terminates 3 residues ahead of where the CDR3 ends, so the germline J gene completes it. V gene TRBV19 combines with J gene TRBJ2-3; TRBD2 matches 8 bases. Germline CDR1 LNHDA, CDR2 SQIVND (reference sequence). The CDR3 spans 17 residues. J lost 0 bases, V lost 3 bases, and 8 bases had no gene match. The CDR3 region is CASSIGGRPSSTDTQYF. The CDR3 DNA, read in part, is TGTGCCAGTAGTATTGGCGGGAGGCCCTCTAGCACAGATACG.

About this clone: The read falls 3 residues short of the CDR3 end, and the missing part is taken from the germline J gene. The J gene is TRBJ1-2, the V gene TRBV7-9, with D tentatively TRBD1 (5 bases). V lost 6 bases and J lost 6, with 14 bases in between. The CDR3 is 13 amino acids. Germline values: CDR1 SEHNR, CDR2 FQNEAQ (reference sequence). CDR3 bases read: TGTGCCAGCAGTTTACAGGATTTCCATGGC. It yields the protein CASSLQDFHG. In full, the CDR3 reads CASSLQDFHGYTF. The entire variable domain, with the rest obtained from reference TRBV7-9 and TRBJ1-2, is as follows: DTGVSQNPRHKITKRGQNVTFRCDPISEHNRLYWYRQTLGQGPEFLTYFQNEAQLEKSRLLSDRFSAERPKGSFSTLEIQRTEQGDSAMYLCASSLQDFHGYTFGSGTRLTVV.

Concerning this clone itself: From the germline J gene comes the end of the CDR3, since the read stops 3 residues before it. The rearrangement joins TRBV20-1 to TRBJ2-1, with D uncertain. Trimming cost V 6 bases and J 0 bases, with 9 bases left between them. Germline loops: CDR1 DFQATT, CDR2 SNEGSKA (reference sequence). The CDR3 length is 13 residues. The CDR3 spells CSAINPSYNEQFF. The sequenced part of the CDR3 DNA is TGCAGTGCAATTAATCCCTCCTACAATGAG.

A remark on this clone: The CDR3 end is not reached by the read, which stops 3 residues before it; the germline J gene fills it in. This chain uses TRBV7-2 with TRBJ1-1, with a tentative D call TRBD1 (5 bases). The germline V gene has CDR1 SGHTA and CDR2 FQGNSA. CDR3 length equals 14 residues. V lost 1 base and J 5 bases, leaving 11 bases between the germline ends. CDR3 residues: CASSLGRDSTEAFF. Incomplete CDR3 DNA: TGTGCCAGCAGCTTAGGGCGGGACTCAACTGAA.

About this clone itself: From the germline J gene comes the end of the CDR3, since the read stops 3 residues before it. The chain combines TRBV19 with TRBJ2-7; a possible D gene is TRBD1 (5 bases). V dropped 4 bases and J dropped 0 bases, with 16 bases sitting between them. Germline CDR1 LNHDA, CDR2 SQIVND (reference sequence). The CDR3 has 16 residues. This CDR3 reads CASSTPRALSSYEQYF. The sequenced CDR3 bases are TGTGCCAGTAGTACCCCCAGGGCGTTGAGCTCCTACGAG.

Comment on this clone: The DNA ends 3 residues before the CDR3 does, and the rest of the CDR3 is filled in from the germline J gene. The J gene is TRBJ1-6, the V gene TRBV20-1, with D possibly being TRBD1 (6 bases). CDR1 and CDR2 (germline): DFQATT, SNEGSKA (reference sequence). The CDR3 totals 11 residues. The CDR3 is CSAVDSLALHF. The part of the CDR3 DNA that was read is TGCAGTGCTGTGGACAGTCTGGCC.

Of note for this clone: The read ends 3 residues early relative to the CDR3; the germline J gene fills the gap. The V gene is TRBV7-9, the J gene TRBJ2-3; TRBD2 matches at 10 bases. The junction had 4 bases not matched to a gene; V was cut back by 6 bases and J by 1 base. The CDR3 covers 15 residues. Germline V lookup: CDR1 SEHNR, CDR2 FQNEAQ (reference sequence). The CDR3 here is CASSPTSGGTDTQYF. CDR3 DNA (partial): TGTGCCAGCAGTCCAACTAGCGGGGGCACAGATACG.

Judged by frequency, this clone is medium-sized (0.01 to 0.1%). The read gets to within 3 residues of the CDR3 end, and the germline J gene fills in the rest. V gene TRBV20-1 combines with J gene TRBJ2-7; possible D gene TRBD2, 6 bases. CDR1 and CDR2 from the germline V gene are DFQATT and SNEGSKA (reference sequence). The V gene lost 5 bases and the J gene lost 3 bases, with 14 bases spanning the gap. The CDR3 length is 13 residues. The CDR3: CSAGLATRYEQYF. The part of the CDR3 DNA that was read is TGCAGTGCTGGGCTAGCGACTCGCTACGAG.

This CDR3 is CASTSGVGTDTQYF. CDR3 bases read: TGTGCCAGTACCTCAGGGGTGGGCACAGATACG. The rearrangement joins TRBV19 to TRBJ2-3, with D perhaps matching TRBD1 (6 bases). The read terminates 3 residues ahead of where the CDR3 ends, so the germline J gene completes it. The germline CDR1 and CDR2 sequences are LNHDA and SQIVND (reference sequence). There are 14 residues in the CDR3. V was clipped by 7 bases and J by 1 base, with 12 bases between them.

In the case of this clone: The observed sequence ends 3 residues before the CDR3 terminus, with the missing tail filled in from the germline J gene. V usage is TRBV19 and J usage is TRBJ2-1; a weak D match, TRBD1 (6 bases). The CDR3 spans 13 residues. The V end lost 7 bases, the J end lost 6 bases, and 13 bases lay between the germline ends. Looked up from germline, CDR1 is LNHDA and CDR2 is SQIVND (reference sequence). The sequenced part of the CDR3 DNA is TGTGCCAGTACCGCAAGACAGGTCAATGAG. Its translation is CASTARQVNE. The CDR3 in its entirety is CASTARQVNEQFF.

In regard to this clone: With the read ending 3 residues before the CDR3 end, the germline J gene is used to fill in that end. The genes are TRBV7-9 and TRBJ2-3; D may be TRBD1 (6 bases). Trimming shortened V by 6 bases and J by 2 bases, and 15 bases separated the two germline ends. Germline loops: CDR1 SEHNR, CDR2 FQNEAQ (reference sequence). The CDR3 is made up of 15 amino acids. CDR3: CASRLAGDITDTQYF. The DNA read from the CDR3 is TGTGCCAGCAGGCTAGCAGGGGATATCACAGATACG.

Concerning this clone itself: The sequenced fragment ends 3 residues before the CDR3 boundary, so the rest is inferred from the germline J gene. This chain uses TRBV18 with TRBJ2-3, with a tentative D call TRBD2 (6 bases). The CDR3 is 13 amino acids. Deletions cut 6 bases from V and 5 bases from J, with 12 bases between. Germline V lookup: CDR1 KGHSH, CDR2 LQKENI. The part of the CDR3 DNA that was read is TGTGCCAGCTCCCGGCGGGGTCAAGATACG. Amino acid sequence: CASSRRGQDT. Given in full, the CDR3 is CASSRRGQDTQYF. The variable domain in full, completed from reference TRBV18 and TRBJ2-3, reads NAGVMQNPRHLVRRRGQEARLRCSPMKGHSHVYWYRQLPEEGLKFMVYLQKENIIDESGMPKERFSAEFPKEGPSILRIQQVVRGDSAAYFCASSRRGQDTQYFGPGTRLTVL.

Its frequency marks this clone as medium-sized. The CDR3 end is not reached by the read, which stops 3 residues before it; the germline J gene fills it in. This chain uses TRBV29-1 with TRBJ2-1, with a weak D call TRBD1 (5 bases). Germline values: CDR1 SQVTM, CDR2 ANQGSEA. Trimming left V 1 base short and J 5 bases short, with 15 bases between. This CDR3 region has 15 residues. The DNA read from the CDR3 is TGCAGCGTTGAAGGGCACAGACCCAGGGACAATGAG. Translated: CSVEGHRPRDNE. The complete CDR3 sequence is CSVEGHRPRDNEQFF.